This TCR beta chain derives from a study of response to subunit inactivated influenza vaccine. Notes on the study in general: Each seasonal flu vaccination may recruit only limited new T cells, authors suggested.

MiXCR, run by TCRdb on the RT-PCR reads, gives a single entry per CDR3 protein. The sample has under 550,000 distinct CDR3 sequences, roughly 7.9% seen once. This CDR3 is 17 amino acids long. Germline lookup yields CDR1 DFQATT and CDR2 SNEGSKA (reference sequence). The V end was cut by 0 bases, the J end by 0 bases, with 17 bases between. To note about this clonotype: Its antigen is as yet unknown.

This sequence joins TRBV20-1 and TRBJ1-2; no definite D call. This specimen was PBMCs from blood, taken around 25 months after vaccination. The clonotype comes from a man aged 45 to 70 who received an inactivated influenza vaccine. CDR3 loop: CSARDLDQLFSNYGYTF. CDR3 sequence (DNA): TGCAGTGCTAGAGATCTGGACCAGCTGTTCTCTAACTATGGCTACACCTTC.